Listed below are T cell receptor beta chains from one sample, sequenced in a study of T-cell memory formation after mild COVID-19. TCRdb independently ran MiXCR on the 5' RACE reads; one entry per CDR3 protein. Here the sample spans 470,000 or so distinct CDR3 sequences, around a quarter being singletons. Sequenced input: PBMCs or a T cell subset sorted from them (not recorded which). The receptors derive from an adult woman who had mild COVID-19 (a few samples of this study predate the infection). Cell type and time point are not known. Each CDR3 is given with its conserved first and last residue. The D gene is left open where the match is weak.

D gene | J gene | V gene | CDR3 protein
TRBD1 | TRBJ2-3 | TRBV7-6 | CASSREGQGPDTQYF
TRBD1 | TRBJ2-7 | TRBV5-4 | CASSAGQGLNEQYF
TRBD1 | TRBJ1-1 | TRBV7-6 | CASRGTDTEAFF
. | TRBJ2-7 | TRBV7-9 | CASSLAGDPAYEQYF
TRBD2 | TRBJ2-7 | TRBV10-3 | CAISDSGGLSYEQYF
TRBD1 | TRBJ2-1 | TRBV29-1 | CSVTGDRAPYEQFF
TRBD1 | TRBJ2-7 | TRBV13 | CASSSRGHYEQYF
. | TRBJ1-1 | TRBV3-1 | CASSHNGRTEAFF
. | TRBJ2-5 | TRBV10-3 | CAISASEQETQYF
. | TRBJ2-2 | TRBV24-1 | CATSGTANTGELFF
. | TRBJ1-4 | TRBV29-1 | CSVGLGSEKLFF
TRBD2 | TRBJ2-3 | TRBV7-8 | CASIQPGGYTDTQYF
TRBD2 | TRBJ2-7 | TRBV28 | CASGTSGNYEQYF
. | TRBJ1-1 | TRBV12-3/TRBV12-4 | CASSLRTDLGKAFF
TRBD2 | TRBJ2-3 | TRBV7-2 | CASSSLAGVGDTQYF
. | TRBJ1-3 | TRBV2 | CASSEIGQASGNTIYF
TRBD1 | TRBJ1-1 | TRBV6-6 | CASSFGQGRNTEAFF
TRBD2 | TRBJ2-2 | TRBV20-1 | CSASASGFTGELFF
TRBD1 | TRBJ1-2 | TRBV20-1 | CSARPTSTGEGYTF
TRBD1 | TRBJ2-6 | TRBV6-5 | CASSYTTGAIAGANVLTF
TRBD1 | TRBJ1-2 | TRBV12-3/TRBV12-4 | CASRNTGDNYGYTF
TRBD1 | TRBJ1-5 | TRBV6-1 | CASSPTGINQPQHF
TRBD1 | TRBJ2-5 | TRBV6-1 | CASSEAPTGGTETQYF
TRBD2 | TRBJ2-1 | TRBV10-3 | CAIRLAGEQFF